The present T cell receptor beta chain was sequenced within a study of blood T cell repertoires in COVID-19. Across the study: Some COVID-19 samples were acute and others convalescent; all came from the United States, Italy and Spain.

Ages ranged from roughly 18 to 95 years, with residence in under 25 US areas. Categorization into cohorts depended on clinical history that participants reported. Germline values: CDR1 LGHDT, CDR2 YNNKEL (reference sequence). Trimming left V 4 bases short and J 10 bases short, with 11 bases between. This CDR3 comprises 13 residues. Measured with immunoSEQ multiplex PCR; TCRdb has only the in-frame clones, and not every one. Of roughly 400,000 clones in the sample, about 88% are singletons; the top ten hold around 1.5%. Material for sequencing was PBMCs or T cells enriched from blood (not recorded which). V usage is TRBV3-1 (or the pseudogene TRBV3-2) and J usage is TRBJ1-6, with D possibly being TRBD1 (6 bases). The clonotype comes from a woman under 30 who had been exposed to COVID-19. DNA of the CDR3: TGTGCCAGCAGCCGGGGACACGAATCACCCCTCCACTTT. It translates to CASSRGHESPLHF.